Included here is one T cell receptor beta chain sequence, with context. Repertoires were generated with immunoSEQ multiplex PCR, while TCRdb's copy carries only in-frame clones and drops some. The sample yields some 100,000 clones, roughly nine tenths seen once. This sample is drawn from a study of blood T cell repertoires in COVID-19. Turning to the study itself: The cDNA or gDNA used as material had been derived from T cells, B-cell-depleted T cells, or PBMCs.

This CDR3 region has 13 residues. Trimming pared 7 bases from V and 2 bases from J, leaving 15 bases between. Germline V gene sequence: CDR1 SQVTM, CDR2 ANQGSEA. The chain joins TRBV29-1 to TRBJ2-7; D possibly corresponds to TRBD1 (6 bases). What was sequenced was peripheral blood. The origin of this receptor is a human donor with active COVID-19. The donor label of this sample is uncertain. The CDR3: CSAKTDSTYEQYF. The DNA of the CDR3 is TGCAGCGCCAAAACGGACAGTACCTACGAGCAGTACTTC.